This is a list of T cell receptor beta chains from one sample in a study of T cells in Graves' hyperthyroidism and ophthalmopathy. TCRdb redid the calling of the multiplex PCR reads with MiXCR, one entry per CDR3 protein. The sample shows about 560,000 distinct CDR3 sequences, roughly 14% of them seen only once. The sample taken for sequencing was blood. These receptors were obtained from a woman in her thirties with Graves' hyperthyroidism. The CDR3 runs from the conserved cysteine through the conserved F or W. Fields, in order: CDR3 DNA, CDR3 protein, J gene, clone size, V gene, D gene. D genes are given only for firm matches. Expanded clones get a size class; other rows say once, few or many, or leave the size out.

DNA: TGTGCCAGCAGCTTAGTCCACCTTAATGAGCAGTTCTTC; CDR3: CASSLVHLNEQFF; J: TRBJ2-1; size: many; V: TRBV11-2; D: .
DNA: TGTGCCAGTTTAGCGGGAGGGCCCAAAGAGACCCAGTACTTC; CDR3: CASLAGGPKETQYF; J: TRBJ2-5; size: .; V: TRBV7-9; D: TRBD2
DNA: TGTGCCAGTAGTATACCCTCGTCTTGGGCAGGGAGGGAACAGCCCCAGCATTTT; CDR3: CASSIPSSWAGREQPQHF; J: TRBJ1-5; size: .; V: TRBV19; D: .
DNA: TGTGCCAGCAGCTTAAGCTTACGCGGGGAGCTGTTTTTT; CDR3: CASSLSLRGELFF; J: TRBJ2-2; size: .; V: TRBV7-6; D: .
DNA: TGTGCCAGCAGCTTAGTGGGGCACAATAATGAAAAACTGTTTTTT; CDR3: CASSLVGHNNEKLFF; J: TRBJ1-4; size: few; V: TRBV7-2; D: .
DNA: TGTGCCAGCAGTTATAGCGGGAGGACCGTTGGAGAGACCCAGTACTTC; CDR3: CASSYSGRTVGETQYF; J: TRBJ2-5; size: few; V: TRBV6-2/TRBV6-3; D: TRBD2
DNA: TGTGCCACCAGCAATACAGGGTCAGGGTACAATGAGCAGTTCTTC; CDR3: CATSNTGSGYNEQFF; J: TRBJ2-1; size: many; V: TRBV15; D: .
DNA: TGTGCCAGCAGGGACGTAGGGATCTCCGATTCACCCCTCCACTTT; CDR3: CASRDVGISDSPLHF; J: TRBJ1-6; size: .; V: TRBV6-4; D: .
DNA: TGTGCCAGCAGACGTAGCGGGGGGACACAAGAGACCCAGTACTTC; CDR3: CASRRSGGTQETQYF; J: TRBJ2-5; size: many; V: TRBV28; D: TRBD2
DNA: TGTGCCAGCAGCTTACTGGACCTCCCTTACAATGAGCAGTTCTTC; CDR3: CASSLLDLPYNEQFF; J: TRBJ2-1; size: few; V: TRBV7-9; D: .
DNA: TGTGCCAGCTCACCACCTTTAGTCGCCTACGAGCAGTACTTC; CDR3: CASSPPLVAYEQYF; J: TRBJ2-7; size: .; V: TRBV18; D: .
DNA: TGTGCCAGCAGCGTCAGGAACACTAGCGGCACAGATACGCAGTATTTT; CDR3: CASSVRNTSGTDTQYF; J: TRBJ2-3; size: many; V: TRBV9; D: TRBD2
DNA: TGTGCCAGCACCCGAGGGAGGACAGGGACGGTATTGGGCAATCAGCCCCAGCATTTT; CDR3: CASTRGRTGTVLGNQPQHF; J: TRBJ1-5; size: many; V: TRBV2; D: TRBD1
DNA: TGTGCCACCATGGCCGGGACTAGCGGATACAATGAGCAGTTCTTC; CDR3: CATMAGTSGYNEQFF; J: TRBJ2-1; size: .; V: TRBV10-3; D: TRBD2
DNA: TGTGCCAGCAGCCCCGCCCACGGCGGGAGGGCCCTCAATGAGCAGTTCTTC; CDR3: CASSPAHGGRALNEQFF; J: TRBJ2-1; size: .; V: TRBV7-9; D: TRBD2
DNA: TGTGCCAGCAGCAAGGAGGGCGTGAATGAGCAGTTCTTC; CDR3: CASSKEGVNEQFF; J: TRBJ2-1; size: many; V: TRBV7-2; D: .
DNA: TGTGCCTGGAGAGGGGGCGGGAGGGCCTACAATGAGCAGTTCTTC; CDR3: CAWRGGGRAYNEQFF; J: TRBJ2-1; size: few; V: TRBV30; D: TRBD2
DNA: TGTGCCAGCAGCTCCGGGGTCGGGAACTACGAGCAGTACTTC; CDR3: CASSSGVGNYEQYF; J: TRBJ2-7; size: many; V: TRBV9; D: .
DNA: TGTGCTAGTGGTTTGGTTTCTAGCGGGAGCCGCGATGAGCAGTTCTTC; CDR3: CASGLVSSGSRDEQFF; J: TRBJ2-1; size: many; V: TRBV12-5; D: TRBD2
DNA: TGTGCCACCAGCATCCGCGGGACTAGCGGGAGGGCCGTTTACGAGCAGTACTTC; CDR3: CATSIRGTSGRAVYEQYF; J: TRBJ2-7; size: many; V: TRBV15; D: TRBD2
DNA: TGTGCCAGCAGTGAAACTGGGACAGGGGGTATCACAGATACGCAGTATTTT; CDR3: CASSETGTGGITDTQYF; J: TRBJ2-3; size: .; V: TRBV25-1; D: TRBD1
DNA: TGTGCCAGCAGGGCCGGACCGGGACTAGGCGGGTCCGGGGAGCTGTTTTTT; CDR3: CASRAGPGLGGSGELFF; J: TRBJ2-2; size: many; V: TRBV7-9; D: TRBD2
DNA: TGCAGCGTCCGTGGCGGAATAAACATTCAGTACTTC; CDR3: CSVRGGINIQYF; J: TRBJ2-4; size: few; V: TRBV29-1; D: .
DNA: TGTGCCAGCAGGGGCGGGAGGGTCGGTGAGCAGTTCTTC; CDR3: CASRGGRVGEQFF; J: TRBJ2-1; size: many; V: TRBV2; D: TRBD2
DNA: TGCAGTGCTAGAGGAGGCACTGAAGCTTTCTTT; CDR3: CSARGGTEAFF; J: TRBJ1-1; size: many; V: TRBV20-1; D: .
DNA: TGTGCCACCAGCAGAGCCATTGGGGCCTACGAGCAGTACTTC; CDR3: CATSRAIGAYEQYF; J: TRBJ2-7; size: .; V: TRBV15; D: .
DNA: TGTGCCTCCGGGGGTGCTTGGACAGGGGCTCAGCCCCAGAATTTT; CDR3: CASGGAWTGAQPQNF; J: TRBJ1-5; size: .; V: TRBV19; D: TRBD1
DNA: TGTGCCAGCAGCTTCGGTAGCGGGAGGGCCGCCGGGGAGCTGTTTTTT; CDR3: CASSFGSGRAAGELFF; J: TRBJ2-2; size: many; V: TRBV7-2; D: TRBD2
DNA: TGTGCCAGCAGCTTAGTTTGGACTAGCGGGAGGTTGAGCACAGATACGCAGTATTTT; CDR3: CASSLVWTSGRLSTDTQYF; J: TRBJ2-3; size: .; V: TRBV7-6; D: TRBD2
DNA: TGTGCCAGTAGTATTGGTAGTTTGACCAATCAGCCCCAGCATTTT; CDR3: CASSIGSLTNQPQHF; J: TRBJ1-5; size: .; V: TRBV19; D: .
DNA: TGTGCCAGCTCACCATTAGACAGGGGATCTGGAAACACCATATATTTT; CDR3: CASSPLDRGSGNTIYF; J: TRBJ1-3; size: few; V: TRBV18; D: TRBD1
DNA: TGTGCCAGCAGTTACTCATGGGGACTAGCGGGTGGCACAGATACGCAGTATTTT; CDR3: CASSYSWGLAGGTDTQYF; J: TRBJ2-3; size: many; V: TRBV6-5; D: TRBD2
DNA: TGTGCCAGCAGTGAACAGAGCTTGAACACCGGGGAGCTGTTTTTT; CDR3: CASSEQSLNTGELFF; J: TRBJ2-2; size: many; V: TRBV6-1; D: .
DNA: TGCAGTGCTAGTGCCCTAGCGGAACTCACAGATACGCAGTATTTT; CDR3: CSASALAELTDTQYF; J: TRBJ2-3; size: many; V: TRBV20-1; D: TRBD2
DNA: TGTGCCAGCAGTTTATCGGCATCGGGATTCTACAATGAGCAGTTCTTC; CDR3: CASSLSASGFYNEQFF; J: TRBJ2-1; size: medium-sized; V: TRBV28; D: .
DNA: TGCGCCAGCAGCCCCTCGGGCACCGACATGAACACTGAAGCTTTCTTT; CDR3: CASSPSGTDMNTEAFF; J: TRBJ1-1; size: .; V: TRBV4-1; D: .
DNA: TGTGCCAGCAGCCAGGGGACGGGCAATTACGAGCAGTACTTC; CDR3: CASSQGTGNYEQYF; J: TRBJ2-7; size: few; V: TRBV9; D: .
DNA: TGTGCCAGCAGCCAAGCCCGGGGCGGGGGTACCTACGAGCAGTACTTC; CDR3: CASSQARGGGTYEQYF; J: TRBJ2-7; size: .; V: TRBV3-1; D: TRBD2
DNA: TGCGCCAGCAGCCAAGTCCGCCTAGCGGCGGACCCGGGGGGAGAGACCCAGTACTTC; CDR3: CASSQVRLAADPGGETQYF; J: TRBJ2-5; size: few; V: TRBV4-1; D: TRBD2
DNA: TGTGCCACCGGGAAGGGGGCGGGGCAAGAGACCCAGTACTTC; CDR3: CATGKGAGQETQYF; J: TRBJ2-5; size: .; V: TRBV6-1; D: .
DNA: TGTGCCAGCAGTTTAATGGCAGGGGGGCGTCAGCCCCAGCATTTT; CDR3: CASSLMAGGRQPQHF; J: TRBJ1-5; size: few; V: TRBV28; D: TRBD1
DNA: TGTGCCAGCAGCCCACGACAGGGAATCCGTTTTTTT; CDR3: CASSPRQGIRFF; J: TRBJ2-2; size: few; V: TRBV7-2; D: TRBD1
DNA: TGCGCCAGCAGCCAACCGCTTAAACTAGCGGGAGTTCGTGAGCAGTTCTTC; CDR3: CASSQPLKLAGVREQFF; J: TRBJ2-1; size: few; V: TRBV4-1; D: TRBD2
DNA: TGCAGTGCCCCGGGTCCGGGTTCCTACGAGCAGTACTTC; CDR3: CSAPGPGSYEQYF; J: TRBJ2-7; size: many; V: TRBV20-1; D: .
DNA: TGCAGTGCACATCGAGGTGAGCAGTTCTTC; CDR3: CSAHRGEQFF; J: TRBJ2-1; size: few; V: TRBV20-1; D: .
DNA: TGTGCCAGCGGGGTAAACAATGAGCAGTTCTTC; CDR3: CASGVNNEQFF; J: TRBJ2-1; size: many; V: TRBV7-2; D: .
DNA: TGTGCTAGTGGTTTGGACGCCTACTACAATGAGCAGTTCTTC; CDR3: CASGLDAYYNEQFF; J: TRBJ2-1; size: many; V: TRBV12-5; D: .
DNA: TGTGCCAGCTCATCCGGACTAGCGGGAACGAGGGGTGAGACCCAGTACTTC; CDR3: CASSSGLAGTRGETQYF; J: TRBJ2-5; size: .; V: TRBV18; D: TRBD2
DNA: TGTGCCACCAAAAGACAGGGGGCTTGGGAGACCCAGTACTTC; CDR3: CATKRQGAWETQYF; J: TRBJ2-5; size: many; V: TRBV5-6; D: TRBD1
DNA: TGTGCCAGCAGCTTAAGGGCGGCGAACACCGGGGAGCTGTTTTTT; CDR3: CASSLRAANTGELFF; J: TRBJ2-2; size: many; V: TRBV7-8; D: .
DNA: TGTGCCAGCAGTTCGTACTCACAGGGGTTTTTTGAAAAACTGTTTTTT; CDR3: CASSSYSQGFFEKLFF; J: TRBJ1-4; size: few; V: TRBV28; D: TRBD1